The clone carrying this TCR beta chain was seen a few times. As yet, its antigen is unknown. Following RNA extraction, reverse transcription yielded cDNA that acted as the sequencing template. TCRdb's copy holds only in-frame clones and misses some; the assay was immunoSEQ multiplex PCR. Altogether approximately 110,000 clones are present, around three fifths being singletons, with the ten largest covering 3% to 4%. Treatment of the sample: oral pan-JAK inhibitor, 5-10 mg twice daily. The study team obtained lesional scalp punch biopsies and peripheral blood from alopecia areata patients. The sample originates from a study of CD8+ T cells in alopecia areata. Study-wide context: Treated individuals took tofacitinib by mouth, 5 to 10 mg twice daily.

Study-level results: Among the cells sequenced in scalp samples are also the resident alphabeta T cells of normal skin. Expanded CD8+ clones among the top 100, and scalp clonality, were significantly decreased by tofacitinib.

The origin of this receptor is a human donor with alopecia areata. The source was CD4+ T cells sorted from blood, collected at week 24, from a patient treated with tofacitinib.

This chain's CDR3 is CASTQGAAGGANVLTF. In DNA form, the CDR3 reads TGTGCCAGCACCCAGGGGGCCGCGGGAGGGGCCAACGTCCTGACTTTC. V gene TRBV28 combines with J gene TRBJ2-6; 8 bases align to TRBD1. Germline V gene data show CDR1 as MDHEN and CDR2 as SYDVKM. V shed 7 bases, J shed 4 bases, and the junction held 9 bases outside the gene matches. The CDR3 consists of 16 residues.